This T cell receptor beta chain was identified in a study of shared clonotypes between healthy human individuals. The CDR3 extends over 16 amino acids. Losses at the gene ends were 6 bases for V and 0 bases for J; bases not matched to a gene: 5. The germline V gene has CDR1 MNHNY and CDR2 SVGAGI (reference sequence). Sequencing used immunoSEQ multiplex PCR; TCRdb keeps in-frame clones, though not all of them. The table includes more than 1,200,000 clones, 97% to 99% detected once. The chain couples TRBV6-6 to TRBJ2-4; 10 bases match TRBD1. The source material was naive CD4+ T cells sorted from blood. The subset here: CD45RA+ positively selected. The receptor was derived from a man younger than 40 in good health. The CDR3 bases are TGTGCCAGCAGCCGACAGGGGGCCGGAGCCAAAAACATTCAGTACTTC. It translates to CASSRQGAGAKNIQYF.